This entry is about one T cell receptor beta chain. The antigen remains undetermined. CDR1 and CDR2 from the germline V gene are SSHAT and FNYEAQ (reference sequence). The length of the CDR3 is 13 residues. J was trimmed by 7 bases and V by 5 bases; bases with no gene match: 4. Depth targeted 1 in 200,000 to 1 in 1 million T cells, averaging 10x coverage per clonotype. The table came from immunoSEQ multiplex PCR; TCRdb's copy has only in-frame clones and leaves some out. The table lists around 330,000 clones, about 64% of them singletons. The data stem from a study of cytotoxic CD8 clonotypes in ibrutinib-treated CLL. Study-level findings and limits: Private clonotypes, not public ones, expanded at ibrutinib response. At ibrutinib response, clonality increased, and at progression it declined back toward baseline.

The sequence was obtained from a human donor with chronic lymphocytic leukemia. This sequence joins TRBV7-7 and TRBJ2-2; 7 bases are a match to TRBD1. Here the sequenced sample was PBMCs, taken after 36 months of ibrutinib treatment. The DNA of the CDR3 is TGTGCCAGCAGCCCAACAGGGGTCGGGGAGCTGTTTTTT. Protein: CASSPTGVGELFF.